The rows below give T cell receptor beta chains drawn from one sample of a study of shared clonotypes between healthy human individuals. TCRdb's table, derived via immunoSEQ multiplex PCR, lists solely in-frame clones and lacks some. The profile shows around 500,000 clones, approximately 80% of them singletons. Sequencing was carried out using PBMCs. The origin of the receptors is a woman between 35 and 50 years old in good health. Some clones in this sample may be carry-over from other donors' samples. CDR3s include the opening cysteine and the closing phenylalanine or tryptophan. A D gene is named only where the DNA matches it firmly. Expanded clones get a size class; other rows say once, few or many, or leave the size out.

CDR3 DNA: TGTGCCAGCAGCATGACAGGGGCGCACAATGAGCAGTTCTTC
CDR3 protein: CASSMTGAHNEQFF
clone size: .
D gene: TRBD1
J gene: TRBJ2-1
V gene: TRBV6-4

CDR3 DNA: TGTGCCAGCAGCAAACTCGGTCAGCCCCAGCATTTT
CDR3 protein: CASSKLGQPQHF
clone size: .
D gene: .
J gene: TRBJ1-5
V gene: TRBV21-1

CDR3 DNA: TGTGCCAGTAGCCCCGGGGGAGGCGTGCGGCAGTTCTTC
CDR3 protein: CASSPGGGVRQFF
clone size: .
D gene: .
J gene: TRBJ2-1
V gene: TRBV19

CDR3 DNA: TGTGCCAGCAGCCCGACAGTTCCCCCCGCGTACTTC
CDR3 protein: CASSPTVPPAYF
clone size: .
D gene: .
J gene: TRBJ2-7
V gene: TRBV2

CDR3 DNA: TGTGCCAGCAGCTCAACAGGGACCGGGGAGCTGTTTTTT
CDR3 protein: CASSSTGTGELFF
clone size: .
D gene: .
J gene: TRBJ2-2
V gene: TRBV7-3

CDR3 DNA: TGTGCCAGCAGTTGGAGTTCGGGCTCCTACGAGCAGTACTTC
CDR3 protein: CASSWSSGSYEQYF
clone size: .
D gene: .
J gene: TRBJ2-7
V gene: TRBV6-5

CDR3 DNA: TGTGCCAGCAGCCCGCAGGGACCCGGGGAGCTGTTTTTT
CDR3 protein: CASSPQGPGELFF
clone size: .
D gene: .
J gene: TRBJ2-2
V gene: TRBV7-3

CDR3 DNA: TGCGCCAGCAGCCAGGCACGAGAACTGGAGCAGTACTTC
CDR3 protein: CASSQARELEQYF
clone size: .
D gene: .
J gene: TRBJ2-7
V gene: TRBV4-3

CDR3 DNA: TGTGCCAGCAGTCCCGTGACAGGTCGGCATCAGCCCCAGCATTTT
CDR3 protein: CASSPVTGRHQPQHF
clone size: .
D gene: .
J gene: TRBJ1-5
V gene: TRBV28

CDR3 DNA: TGTGCCAGCAGCTTAACCCCAGGACGGAGGAGCAATCAGCCCCAGCATTTT
CDR3 protein: CASSLTPGRRSNQPQHF
clone size: many
D gene: .
J gene: TRBJ1-5
V gene: TRBV7-8

CDR3 DNA: TGTGCCAGTAGTATACAGAGAAATCAGCCCCAGCATTTT
CDR3 protein: CASSIQRNQPQHF
clone size: .
D gene: .
J gene: TRBJ1-5
V gene: TRBV19

CDR3 DNA: TGTGCCAGCAGCTTAAGTCCAGGGACGTTCACCGGGGAGCTGTTTTTT
CDR3 protein: CASSLSPGTFTGELFF
clone size: .
D gene: .
J gene: TRBJ2-2
V gene: TRBV7-3

CDR3 DNA: TGTGCCAGCTCACCCCTAGGACTAGCTGGGGCCACAGATACGCAGTATTTT
CDR3 protein: CASSPLGLAGATDTQYF
clone size: .
D gene: TRBD2
J gene: TRBJ2-3
V gene: TRBV18

CDR3 DNA: TGTGCCAGCAGTCTACTCCCCGGACAGAACTATGGCTACACCTTC
CDR3 protein: CASSLLPGQNYGYTF
clone size: .
D gene: .
J gene: TRBJ1-2
V gene: TRBV6-5

CDR3 DNA: TGTGCCAGTAGTCCCCGGGGGGGCACAGATACGCAGTATTTT
CDR3 protein: CASSPRGGTDTQYF
clone size: .
D gene: TRBD2
J gene: TRBJ2-3
V gene: TRBV19

CDR3 DNA: TGTGCCAGCAGCTTGGCTGGCTACTCTGGAAACACCATATATTTT
CDR3 protein: CASSLAGYSGNTIYF
clone size: .
D gene: .
J gene: TRBJ1-3
V gene: TRBV5-8

CDR3 DNA: TGCGCCAGCAAATGGACTAGCGACACAGATACGCAGTATTTT
CDR3 protein: CASKWTSDTDTQYF
clone size: once
D gene: TRBD2
J gene: TRBJ2-3
V gene: TRBV5-1

CDR3 DNA: TGTGCCAGCAGCCAGCTCGGGGGGACTAGTGGTGATGAGCAGTTCTTC
CDR3 protein: CASSQLGGTSGDEQFF
clone size: .
D gene: TRBD2
J gene: TRBJ2-1
V gene: TRBV14

CDR3 DNA: TGTGCCACCAGCAGAGGGGAAGGGCGGAATCAGCCCCAGCATTTT
CDR3 protein: CATSRGEGRNQPQHF
clone size: .
D gene: .
J gene: TRBJ1-5
V gene: TRBV15

CDR3 DNA: TGTGCCAGCAGCCGATCCGGGACCGCCGTTGTCTATGGCTACACCTTC
CDR3 protein: CASSRSGTAVVYGYTF
clone size: .
D gene: .
J gene: TRBJ1-2
V gene: TRBV5-4